This TCR beta chain originates from a study of CD8+CD57+ T cells in acquired aplastic anemia. Study summary: Reads per healthy sample averaged about 9.8 million (CD4+) and 11.0 million (CD8+).

Study results and caveats: Shared by patients and controls, 25 to 35 CD8+ CDR3s were abundant in patients. CD8+ Simpson's diversity in patients was not significantly different from that in controls.

On this clonotype itself: Its antigen is unknown.

TCR beta VDJ and CDR3 profiles were obtained from a genomic DNA template. Using its own MiXCR run on the reads, TCRdb lists one record per CDR3 protein. The sample includes hundreds of thousands of distinct CDR3 sequences, roughly 64% of them seen just once. The CDR3 extends over 13 amino acids. J gave up 7 bases and V 7 bases, and 4 bases lay outside the gene matches. The receptor comes from a human donor in good health, serving as a control. Input material: sorted CD4+, CD8+, or CD8+CD57+ T cells (not recorded which) from PBMCs. The chain recombines TRBV12-3 or TRBV12-4 with TRBJ1-2; TRBD1 matches at 12 bases. The CDR3 loop reads CASKRDRGPGYTF. In nucleotides, the CDR3 is TGTGCCAGCAAACGGGACAGGGGGCCTGGCTACACCTTC.